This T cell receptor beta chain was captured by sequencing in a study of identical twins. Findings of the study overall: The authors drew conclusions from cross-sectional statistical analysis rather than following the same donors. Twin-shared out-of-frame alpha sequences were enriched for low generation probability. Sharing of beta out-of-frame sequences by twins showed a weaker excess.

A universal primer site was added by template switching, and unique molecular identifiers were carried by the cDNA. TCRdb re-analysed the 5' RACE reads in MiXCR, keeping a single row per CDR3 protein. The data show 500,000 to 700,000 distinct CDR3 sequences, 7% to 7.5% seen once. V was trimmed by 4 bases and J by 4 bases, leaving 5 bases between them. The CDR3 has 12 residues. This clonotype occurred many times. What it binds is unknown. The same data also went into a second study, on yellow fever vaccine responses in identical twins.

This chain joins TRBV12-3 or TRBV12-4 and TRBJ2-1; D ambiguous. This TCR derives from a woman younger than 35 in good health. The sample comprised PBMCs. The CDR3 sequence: CASSYEYNEQFF. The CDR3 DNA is TGTGCCAGCAGTTATGAGTACAATGAGCAGTTCTTC.